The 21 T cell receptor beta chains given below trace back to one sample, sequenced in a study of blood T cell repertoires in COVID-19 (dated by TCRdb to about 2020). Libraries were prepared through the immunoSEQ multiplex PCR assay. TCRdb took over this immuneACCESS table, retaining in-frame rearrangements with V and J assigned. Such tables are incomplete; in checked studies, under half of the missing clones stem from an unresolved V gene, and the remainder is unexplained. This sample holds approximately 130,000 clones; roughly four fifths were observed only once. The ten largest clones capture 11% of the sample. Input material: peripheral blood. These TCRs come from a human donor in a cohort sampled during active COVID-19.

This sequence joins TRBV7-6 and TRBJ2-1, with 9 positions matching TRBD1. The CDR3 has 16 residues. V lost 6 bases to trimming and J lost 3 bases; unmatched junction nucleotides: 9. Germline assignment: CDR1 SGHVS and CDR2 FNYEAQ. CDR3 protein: CASRQGANDGYNEQFF. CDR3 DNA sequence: TGTGCCAGCAGACAGGGGGCCAACGACGGCTACAATGAGCAGTTCTTC.

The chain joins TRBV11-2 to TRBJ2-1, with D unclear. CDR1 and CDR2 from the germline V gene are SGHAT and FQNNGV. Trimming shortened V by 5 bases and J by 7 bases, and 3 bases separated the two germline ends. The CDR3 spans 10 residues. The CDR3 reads CASSLNEQFF. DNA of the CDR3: TGTGCCAGCAGCCTAAATGAGCAGTTCTTC. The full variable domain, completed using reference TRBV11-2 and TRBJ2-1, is EAGVAQSPRYKIIEKRQSVAFWCNPISGHATLYWYQQILGQGPKLLIQFQNNGVVDDSQLPKDRFSAERLKGVDSTLKIQPAKLEDSAVYLCASSLNEQFFGPGTRLTVL.

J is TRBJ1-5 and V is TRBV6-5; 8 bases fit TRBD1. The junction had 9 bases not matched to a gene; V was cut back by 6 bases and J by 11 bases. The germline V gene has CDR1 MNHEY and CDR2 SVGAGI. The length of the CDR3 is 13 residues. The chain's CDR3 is CASSRGPPLAQHF. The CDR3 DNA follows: TGTGCCAGCAGCAGGGGGCCCCCATTGGCCCAGCATTTT.

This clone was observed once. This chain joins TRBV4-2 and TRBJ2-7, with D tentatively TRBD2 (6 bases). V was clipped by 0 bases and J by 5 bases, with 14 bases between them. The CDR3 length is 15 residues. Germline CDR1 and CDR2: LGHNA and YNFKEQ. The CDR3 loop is CASSQDRPGGDEQYF. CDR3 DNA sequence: TGTGCCAGCAGCCAAGATCGCCCAGGAGGGGACGAGCAGTACTTC.

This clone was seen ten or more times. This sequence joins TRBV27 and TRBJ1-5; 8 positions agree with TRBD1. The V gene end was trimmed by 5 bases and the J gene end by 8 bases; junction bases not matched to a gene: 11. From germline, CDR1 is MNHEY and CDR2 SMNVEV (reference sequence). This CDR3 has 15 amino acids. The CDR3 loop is CASSPRGQGLEPQHF. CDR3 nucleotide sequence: TGTGCCAGCAGTCCCCGTGGACAGGGATTAGAGCCCCAGCATTTT.

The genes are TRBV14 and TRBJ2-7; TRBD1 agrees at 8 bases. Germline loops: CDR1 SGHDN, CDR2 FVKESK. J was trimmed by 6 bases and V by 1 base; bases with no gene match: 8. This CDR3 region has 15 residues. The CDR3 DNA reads TGTGCCAGCAGCCAAGGTTCCAGGGGGCTTTCCGAGCAGTACTTC. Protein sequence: CASSQGSRGLSEQYF.

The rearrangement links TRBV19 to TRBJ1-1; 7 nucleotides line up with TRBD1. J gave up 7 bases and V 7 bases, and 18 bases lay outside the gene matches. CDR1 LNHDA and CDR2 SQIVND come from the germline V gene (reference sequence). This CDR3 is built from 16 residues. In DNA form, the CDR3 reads TGTGCCAGTACCATGATGCCAGGACAGGAAGGCATTGAAGCTTTCTTT. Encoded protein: CASTMMPGQEGIEAFF.

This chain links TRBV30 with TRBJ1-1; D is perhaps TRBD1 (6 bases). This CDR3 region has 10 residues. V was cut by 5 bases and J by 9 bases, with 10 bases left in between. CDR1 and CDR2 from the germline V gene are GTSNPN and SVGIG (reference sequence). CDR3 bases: TGTGCCTGGGTACAGGGACAAGCTTTCTTT. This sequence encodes CAWVQGQAFF.

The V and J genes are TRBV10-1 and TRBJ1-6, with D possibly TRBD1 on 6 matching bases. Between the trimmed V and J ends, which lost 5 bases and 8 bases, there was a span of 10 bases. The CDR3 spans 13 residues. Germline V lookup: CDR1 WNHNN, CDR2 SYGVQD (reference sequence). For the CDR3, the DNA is TGCGCCAGCAGTCCTACAGGGTATTCACCCCTCCACTTT. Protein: CASSPTGYSPLHF.

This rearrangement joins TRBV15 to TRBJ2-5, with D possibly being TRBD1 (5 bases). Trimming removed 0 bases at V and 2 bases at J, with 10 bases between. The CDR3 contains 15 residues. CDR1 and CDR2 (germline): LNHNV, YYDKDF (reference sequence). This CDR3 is CATSRDPDTQETQYF. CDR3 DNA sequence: TGTGCCACCAGCAGAGATCCGGACACGCAAGAGACCCAGTACTTC.

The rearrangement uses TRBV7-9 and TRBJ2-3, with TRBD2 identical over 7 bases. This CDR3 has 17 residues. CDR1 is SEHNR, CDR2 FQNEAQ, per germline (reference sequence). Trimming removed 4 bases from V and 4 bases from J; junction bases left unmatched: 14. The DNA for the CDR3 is TGTGCCAGCAGCTCATACGTTGGACTAGGTCTTGCAGATACGCAGTATTTT. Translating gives CASSSYVGLGLADTQYF.

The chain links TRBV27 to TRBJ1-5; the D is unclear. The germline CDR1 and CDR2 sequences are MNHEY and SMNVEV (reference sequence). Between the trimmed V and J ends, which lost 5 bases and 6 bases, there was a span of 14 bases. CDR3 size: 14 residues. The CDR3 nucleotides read TGTGCCAGCAGTCCGGTGGGGAGCGGTCAGCCCCAGCATTTT. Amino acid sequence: CASSPVGSGQPQHF.

The CDR3 loop reads CASSPGATNEKLFF. CDR3 DNA: TGTGCCAGCAGTCCAGGGGCGACTAATGAAAAACTGTTTTTT. The V call is TRBV28, the J call TRBJ1-4, with D possibly matching TRBD1 (6 bases). The V end lost 5 bases, the J end lost 2 bases, and 9 bases lay between the germline ends. The CDR3 covers 14 residues. CDR1 MDHEN and CDR2 SYDVKM come from the germline V gene.

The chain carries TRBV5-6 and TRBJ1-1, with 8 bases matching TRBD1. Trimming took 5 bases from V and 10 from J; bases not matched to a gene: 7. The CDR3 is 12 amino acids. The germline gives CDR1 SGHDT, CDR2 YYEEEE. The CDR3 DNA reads TGTGCCAGCAGTTTGACAGGGGACGGAGCTTTCTTT. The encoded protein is CASSLTGDGAFF.

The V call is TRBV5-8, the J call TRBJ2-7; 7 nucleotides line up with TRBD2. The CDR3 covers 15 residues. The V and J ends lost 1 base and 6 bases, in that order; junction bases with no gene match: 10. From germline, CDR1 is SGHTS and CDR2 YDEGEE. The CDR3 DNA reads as TGTGCCAGCAGCTTGATAGGAGCGGGGAAGACCGAGCAGTACTTC. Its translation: CASSLIGAGKTEQYF.

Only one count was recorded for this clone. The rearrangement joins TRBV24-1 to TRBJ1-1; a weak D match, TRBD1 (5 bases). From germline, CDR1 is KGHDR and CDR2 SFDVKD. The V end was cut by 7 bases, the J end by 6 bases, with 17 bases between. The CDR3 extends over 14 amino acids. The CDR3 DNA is TGTGCCACCAGGGGAAAGGGGACTCATTCTGAAGCTTTCTTT. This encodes CATRGKGTHSEAFF.

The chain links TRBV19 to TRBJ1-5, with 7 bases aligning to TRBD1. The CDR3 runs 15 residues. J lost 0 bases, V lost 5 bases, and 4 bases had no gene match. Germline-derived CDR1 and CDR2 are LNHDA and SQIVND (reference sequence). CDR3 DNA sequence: TGTGCCAGTAGTTGGACAGGATATAGCAATCAGCCCCAGCATTTT. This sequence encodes CASSWTGYSNQPQHF.

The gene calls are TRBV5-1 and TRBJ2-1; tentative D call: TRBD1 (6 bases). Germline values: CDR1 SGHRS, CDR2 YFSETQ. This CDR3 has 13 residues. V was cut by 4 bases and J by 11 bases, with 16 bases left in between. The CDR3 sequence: CASSPVDREKQFF. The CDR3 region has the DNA TGCGCCAGCAGCCCGGTGGACAGAGAAAAGCAGTTCTTC.

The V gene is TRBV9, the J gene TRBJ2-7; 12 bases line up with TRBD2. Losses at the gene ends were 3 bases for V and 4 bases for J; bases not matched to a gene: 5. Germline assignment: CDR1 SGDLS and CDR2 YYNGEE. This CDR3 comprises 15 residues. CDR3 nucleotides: TGTGCCAGCAGCGCCGGACTAGCGGGGAGTTACGAGCAGTACTTC. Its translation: CASSAGLAGSYEQYF.

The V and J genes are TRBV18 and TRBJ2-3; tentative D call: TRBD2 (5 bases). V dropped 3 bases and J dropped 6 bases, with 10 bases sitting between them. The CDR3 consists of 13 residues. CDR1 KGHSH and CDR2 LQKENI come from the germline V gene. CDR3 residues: CASSPPGKDTQYF. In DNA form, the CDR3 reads TGTGCCAGCTCACCTCCCGGGAAGGATACGCAGTATTTT. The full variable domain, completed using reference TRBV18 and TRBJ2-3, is NAGVMQNPRHLVRRRGQEARLRCSPMKGHSHVYWYRQLPEEGLKFMVYLQKENIIDESGMPKERFSAEFPKEGPSILRIQQVVRGDSAAYFCASSPPGKDTQYFGPGTRLTVL.

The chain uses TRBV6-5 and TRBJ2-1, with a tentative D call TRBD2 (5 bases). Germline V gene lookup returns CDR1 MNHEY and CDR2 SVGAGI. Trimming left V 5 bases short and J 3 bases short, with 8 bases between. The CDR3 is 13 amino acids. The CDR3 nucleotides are TGTGCCAGCAGTCCGGGGATCTACAATGAGCAGTTCTTC. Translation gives CASSPGIYNEQFF.